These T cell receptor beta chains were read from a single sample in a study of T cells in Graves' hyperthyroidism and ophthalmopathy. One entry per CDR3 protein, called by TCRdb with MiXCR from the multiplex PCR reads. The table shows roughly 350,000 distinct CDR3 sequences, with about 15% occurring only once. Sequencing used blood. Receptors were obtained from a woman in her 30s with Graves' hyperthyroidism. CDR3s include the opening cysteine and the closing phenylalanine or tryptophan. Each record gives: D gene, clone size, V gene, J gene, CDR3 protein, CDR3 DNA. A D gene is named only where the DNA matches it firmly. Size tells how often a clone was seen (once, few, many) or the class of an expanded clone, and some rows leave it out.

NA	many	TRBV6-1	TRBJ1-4	CASSRDKVNEKLFF	TGTGCCAGCAGCCGGGACAAAGTTAATGAAAAACTGTTTTTT
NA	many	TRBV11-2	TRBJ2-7	CASSSYSDVAYEQYF	TGTGCCAGCAGCTCATACTCGGACGTAGCCTACGAGCAGTACTTC
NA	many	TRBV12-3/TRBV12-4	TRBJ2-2	CASIVPGVSPPGELFF	TGTGCCAGCATTGTGCCAGGGGTCTCCCCCCCCGGGGAGCTGTTTTTT
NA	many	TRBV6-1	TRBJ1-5	CASGPNSNQPQHF	TGTGCCTCCGGACCGAATAGCAATCAGCCCCAGCATTTT
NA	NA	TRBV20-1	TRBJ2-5	CSAGRTAKETQYF	TGCAGTGCTGGAAGGACAGCTAAAGAGACCCAGTACTTC
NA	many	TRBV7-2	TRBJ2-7	CASSSGITYEQYF	TGTGCCAGCAGCTCGGGAATAACCTACGAGCAGTACTTC
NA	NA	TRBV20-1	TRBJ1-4	CSARGTVDTEKLFF	TGCAGTGCTAGAGGAACAGTGGATACTGAAAAACTGTTTTTT
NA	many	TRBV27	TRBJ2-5	CASGSWFQETQYF	TGTGCCAGCGGTTCGTGGTTTCAAGAGACCCAGTACTTC
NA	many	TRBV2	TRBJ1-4	CASIGSHEKLFF	TGTGCCAGCATAGGGTCTCATGAAAAACTGTTTTTT
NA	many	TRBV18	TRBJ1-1	CASVASHTEAFF	TGTGCCAGCGTTGCCAGCCACACTGAAGCTTTCTTT
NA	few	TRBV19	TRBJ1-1	CASSWGATTEAFF	TGTGCCAGTAGCTGGGGGGCGACCACTGAAGCTTTCTTT
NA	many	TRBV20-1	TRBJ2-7	CSARVEDYEQYF	TGCAGTGCTAGAGTGGAGGATTACGAGCAGTACTTC
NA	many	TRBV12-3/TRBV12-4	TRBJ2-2	CASSQTSLSSPGELFF	TGTGCCAGCAGCCAAACTAGCCTATCCAGCCCCGGGGAGCTGTTTTTT
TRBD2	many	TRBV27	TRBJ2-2	CASSLEGTSSRELFF	TGTGCCAGCAGTTTGGAGGGGACTAGCAGCCGGGAGCTGTTTTTT
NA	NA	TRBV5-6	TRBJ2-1	CASSDGDFRDEQFF	TGTGCCAGCAGCGACGGGGACTTCAGGGATGAGCAGTTCTTC
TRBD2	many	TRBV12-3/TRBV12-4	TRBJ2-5	CASSLSSGKGETQYF	TGTGCCAGCAGTTTATCCAGCGGGAAAGGGGAGACCCAGTACTTC
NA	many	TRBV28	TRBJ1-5	CASSPRVGQPQHF	TGTGCCAGCAGTCCGAGGGTTGGCCAGCCCCAGCATTTT
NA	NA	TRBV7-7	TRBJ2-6	CASRPPGDPALGANVLTF	TGTGCTAGCAGACCCCCGGGGGATCCCGCCCTTGGGGCCAACGTCCTGACTTTC
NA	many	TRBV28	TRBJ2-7	CASSLGRGDEQYF	TGTGCCAGCAGTTTGGGCAGGGGGGATGAGCAGTACTTC
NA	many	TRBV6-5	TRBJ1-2	CASSYWVQKPPYYGYTF	TGTGCCAGCAGTTACTGGGTCCAGAAACCACCCTACTATGGCTACACCTTC
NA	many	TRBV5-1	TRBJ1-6	CATSETDNSPLHF	TGCGCCACCTCCGAGACGGACAATTCACCCCTCCACTTT
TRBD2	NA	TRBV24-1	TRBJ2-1	CATSELLPGTSGIDEQFF	TGTGCCACCAGTGAGCTTCTCCCCGGGACTAGCGGGATTGATGAGCAGTTCTTC
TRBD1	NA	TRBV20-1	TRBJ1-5	CSATGTDYQPQHF	TGCAGTGCTACCGGGACAGATTATCAGCCCCAGCATTTT
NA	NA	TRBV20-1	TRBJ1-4	CSARDRDGYNEKLFF	TGCAGTGCTAGAGACCGGGACGGATATAATGAAAAACTGTTTTTT
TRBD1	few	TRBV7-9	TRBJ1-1	CASSLSEGGDRAFF	TGTGCCAGCAGCTTATCAGAAGGGGGCGATAGAGCTTTCTTT
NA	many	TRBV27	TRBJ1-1	CASSINGVLPPFF	TGTGCCAGCAGTATAAACGGGGTCCTCCCACCTTTCTTT
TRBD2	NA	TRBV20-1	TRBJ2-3	CSAASYGGGDTQYF	TGCAGTGCTGCTAGCTATGGGGGAGGGGATACGCAGTATTTT
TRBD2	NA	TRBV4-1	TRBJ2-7	CASSQGGLAGYPYEQYF	TGCGCCAGCAGCCAAGGAGGACTAGCGGGATACCCCTACGAGCAGTACTTC
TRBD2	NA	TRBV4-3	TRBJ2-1	CASSQEREGNNEQFF	TGCGCCAGCAGCCAAGAACGGGAGGGCAACAATGAGCAGTTCTTC
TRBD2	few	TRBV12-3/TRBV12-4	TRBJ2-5	CASSPRGGETRETQYF	TGTGCCAGCAGTCCCCGGGGGGGGGAGACACGGGAGACCCAGTACTTC
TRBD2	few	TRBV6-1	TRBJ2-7	CASSATSGRYEQYF	TGTGCCAGCAGTGCTACTAGCGGGAGGTACGAGCAGTACTTC
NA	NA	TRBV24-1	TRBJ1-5	CATSEGSRGPRVAQHF	TGTGCCACCAGTGAGGGGTCGAGGGGCCCGAGGGTTGCCCAGCATTTT
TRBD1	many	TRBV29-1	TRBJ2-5	CSVVGEQGAGETQYF	TGCAGCGTTGTCGGGGAACAGGGGGCGGGAGAGACCCAGTACTTC
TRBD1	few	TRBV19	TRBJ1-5	CASSAPGTGFQPQHF	TGTGCCAGTAGTGCCCCCGGGACAGGGTTTCAGCCCCAGCATTTT